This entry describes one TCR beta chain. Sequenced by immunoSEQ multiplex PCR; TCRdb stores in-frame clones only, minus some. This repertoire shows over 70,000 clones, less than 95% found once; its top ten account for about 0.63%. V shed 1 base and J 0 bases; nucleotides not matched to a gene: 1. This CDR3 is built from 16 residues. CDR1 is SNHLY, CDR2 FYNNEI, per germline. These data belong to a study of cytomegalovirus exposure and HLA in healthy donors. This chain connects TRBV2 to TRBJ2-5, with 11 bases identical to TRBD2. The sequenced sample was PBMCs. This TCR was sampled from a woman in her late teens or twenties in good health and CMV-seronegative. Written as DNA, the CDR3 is TGTGCCAGCAGTGAAGGACTAGCGGGGAACCAAGAGACCCAGTACTTC. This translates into CASSEGLAGNQETQYF.